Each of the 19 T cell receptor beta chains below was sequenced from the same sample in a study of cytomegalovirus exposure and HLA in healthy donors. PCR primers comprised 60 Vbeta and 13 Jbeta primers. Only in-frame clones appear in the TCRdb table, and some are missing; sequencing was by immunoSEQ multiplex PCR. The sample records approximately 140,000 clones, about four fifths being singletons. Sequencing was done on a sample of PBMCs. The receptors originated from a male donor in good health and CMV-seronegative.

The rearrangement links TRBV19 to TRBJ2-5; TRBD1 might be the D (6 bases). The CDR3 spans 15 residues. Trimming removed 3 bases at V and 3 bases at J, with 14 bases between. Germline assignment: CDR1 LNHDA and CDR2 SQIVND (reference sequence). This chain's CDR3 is CASSIWGRTEETQYF. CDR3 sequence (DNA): TGTGCCAGTAGTATTTGGGGCAGGACAGAAGAGACCCAGTACTTC.

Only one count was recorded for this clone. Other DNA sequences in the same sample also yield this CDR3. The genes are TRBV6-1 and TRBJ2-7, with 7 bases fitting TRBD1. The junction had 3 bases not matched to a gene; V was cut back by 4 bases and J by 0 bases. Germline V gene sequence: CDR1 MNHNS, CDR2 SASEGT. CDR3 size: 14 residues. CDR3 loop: CASSGQGLSYEQYF. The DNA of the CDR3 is TGTGCCAGCAGTGGACAGGGCCTCTCCTACGAGCAGTACTTC.

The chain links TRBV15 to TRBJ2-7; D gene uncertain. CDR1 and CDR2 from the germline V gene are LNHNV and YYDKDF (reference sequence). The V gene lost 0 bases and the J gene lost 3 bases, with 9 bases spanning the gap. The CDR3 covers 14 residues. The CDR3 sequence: CATSREQTLYEQYF. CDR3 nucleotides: TGTGCCACCAGCAGAGAACAGACGCTCTACGAGCAGTACTTC.

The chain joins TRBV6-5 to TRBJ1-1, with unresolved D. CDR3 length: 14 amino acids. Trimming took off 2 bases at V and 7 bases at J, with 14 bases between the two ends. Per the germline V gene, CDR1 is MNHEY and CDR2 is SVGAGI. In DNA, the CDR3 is TGTGCCAGCAGTTACAGCTGGGTGAGAGGTGAAGCTTTCTTT. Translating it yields CASSYSWVRGEAFF.

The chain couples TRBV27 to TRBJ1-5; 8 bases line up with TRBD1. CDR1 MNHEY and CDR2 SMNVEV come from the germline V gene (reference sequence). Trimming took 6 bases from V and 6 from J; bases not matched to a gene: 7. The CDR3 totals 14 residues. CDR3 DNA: TGTGCCAGCAGCCCTGACAGGGGAGGTCAGCCCCAGCATTTT. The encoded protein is CASSPDRGGQPQHF.

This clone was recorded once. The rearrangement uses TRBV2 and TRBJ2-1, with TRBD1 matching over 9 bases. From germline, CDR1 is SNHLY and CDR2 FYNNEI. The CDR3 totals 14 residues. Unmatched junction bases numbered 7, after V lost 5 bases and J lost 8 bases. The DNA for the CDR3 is TGTGCCAGCAGTACAACAGGGGGCTTCGATGAGCAGTTCTTC. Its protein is CASSTTGGFDEQFF.

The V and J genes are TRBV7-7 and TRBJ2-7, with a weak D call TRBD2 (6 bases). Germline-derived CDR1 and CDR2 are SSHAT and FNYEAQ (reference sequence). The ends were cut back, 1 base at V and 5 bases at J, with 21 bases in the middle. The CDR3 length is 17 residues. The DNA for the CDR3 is TGTGCCAGCAGCTTAGAAGTCGCCCCTAGCGATACCCACGAGCAGTACTTC. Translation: CASSLEVAPSDTHEQYF.

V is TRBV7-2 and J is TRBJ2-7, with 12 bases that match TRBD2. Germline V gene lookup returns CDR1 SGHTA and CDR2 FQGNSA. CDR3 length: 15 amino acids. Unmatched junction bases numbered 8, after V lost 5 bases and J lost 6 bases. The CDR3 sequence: CASSPRGTSGREQYF. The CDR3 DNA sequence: TGTGCCAGCAGCCCCAGGGGGACTAGCGGGCGCGAGCAGTACTTC.

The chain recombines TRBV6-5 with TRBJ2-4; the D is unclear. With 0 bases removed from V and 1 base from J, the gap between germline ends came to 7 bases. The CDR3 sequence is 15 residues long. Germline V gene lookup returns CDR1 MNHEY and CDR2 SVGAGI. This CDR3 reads CASSYSGLAKNIQYF. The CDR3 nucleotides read TGTGCCAGCAGTTACTCGGGCCTGGCCAAAAACATTCAGTACTTC.

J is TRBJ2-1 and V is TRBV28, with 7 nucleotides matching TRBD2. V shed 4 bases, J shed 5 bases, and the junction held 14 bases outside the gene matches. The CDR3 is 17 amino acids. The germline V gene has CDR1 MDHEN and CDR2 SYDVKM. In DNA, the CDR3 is TGTGCCAGCAGTTCCCTCAGCGGGCGGGAGCACCACAATGAGCAGTTCTTC. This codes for CASSSLSGREHHNEQFF.

This CDR3 reads CASSIRGGGYTF. The CDR3 nucleotides read TGTGCCAGTAGTATTCGAGGGGGTGGCTACACCTTC. The chain couples TRBV19 to TRBJ1-2, with D possibly matching TRBD1 (6 bases). Trimming removed 3 bases at V and 7 bases at J, with 9 bases between. The CDR3 length is 12 residues. Looked up from germline, CDR1 is LNHDA and CDR2 is SQIVND (reference sequence).

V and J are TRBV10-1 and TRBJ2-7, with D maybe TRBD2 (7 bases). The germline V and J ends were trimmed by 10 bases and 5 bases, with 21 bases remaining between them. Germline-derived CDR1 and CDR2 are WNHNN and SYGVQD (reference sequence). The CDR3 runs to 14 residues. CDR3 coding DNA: TGCGCCACCTCCCTAAGGGGGGGAGGTAACGAGCAGTACTTC. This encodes CATSLRGGGNEQYF.

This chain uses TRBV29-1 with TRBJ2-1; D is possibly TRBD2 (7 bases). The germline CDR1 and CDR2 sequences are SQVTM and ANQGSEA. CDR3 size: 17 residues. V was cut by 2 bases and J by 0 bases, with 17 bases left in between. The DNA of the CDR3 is TGCAGCGTTGAAACAGTGGGGGGGCCAAGCTCCTACAATGAGCAGTTCTTC. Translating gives CSVETVGGPSSYNEQFF.

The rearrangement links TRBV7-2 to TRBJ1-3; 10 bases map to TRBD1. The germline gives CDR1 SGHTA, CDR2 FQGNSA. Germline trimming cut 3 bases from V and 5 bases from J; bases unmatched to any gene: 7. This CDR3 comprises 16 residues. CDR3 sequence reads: CASSFVTGGPRNTIYF. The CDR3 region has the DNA TGTGCCAGCAGCTTCGTGACAGGGGGCCCTAGAAACACCATATATTTT.

The chain's CDR3 is CASSQATGKIYEQYF. CDR3 nucleotides: TGCGCCAGCAGCCAGGCGACAGGGAAAATCTACGAGCAGTACTTC. J is TRBJ2-7 and V is TRBV4-1; 7 positions agree with TRBD1. Germline V lookup: CDR1 MGHRA, CDR2 YSYEKL. Losses at the gene ends were 3 bases for V and 3 bases for J; bases not matched to a gene: 8. The CDR3 has 15 residues.

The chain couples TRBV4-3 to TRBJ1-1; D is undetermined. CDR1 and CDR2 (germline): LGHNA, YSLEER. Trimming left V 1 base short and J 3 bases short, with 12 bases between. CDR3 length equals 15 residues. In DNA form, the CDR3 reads TGCGCCAGCAGCCAAGTTTTCGGGGAGTACACTGAAGCTTTCTTT. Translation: CASSQVFGEYTEAFF.

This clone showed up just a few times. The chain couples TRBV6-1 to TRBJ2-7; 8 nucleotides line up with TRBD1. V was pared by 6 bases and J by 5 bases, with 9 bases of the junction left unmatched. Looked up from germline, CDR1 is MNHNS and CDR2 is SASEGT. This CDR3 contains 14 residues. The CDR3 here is CASSPGQETDEQYF. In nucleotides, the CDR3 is TGTGCCAGCAGCCCGGGACAGGAAACGGACGAGCAGTACTTC.

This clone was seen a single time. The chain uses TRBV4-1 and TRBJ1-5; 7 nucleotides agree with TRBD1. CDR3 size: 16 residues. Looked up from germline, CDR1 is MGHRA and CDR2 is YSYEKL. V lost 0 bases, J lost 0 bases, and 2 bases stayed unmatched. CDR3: CASSQEGGHSNQPQHF. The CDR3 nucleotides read TGCGCCAGCAGCCAAGAAGGGGGCCATAGCAATCAGCCCCAGCATTTT.

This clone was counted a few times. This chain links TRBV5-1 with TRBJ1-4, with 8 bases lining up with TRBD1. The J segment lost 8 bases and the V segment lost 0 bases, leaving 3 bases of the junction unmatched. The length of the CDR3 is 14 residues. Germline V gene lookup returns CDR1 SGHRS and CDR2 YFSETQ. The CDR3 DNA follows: TGCGCCAGCAGCTTGGGGACAGGGTCGGAAAAACTGTTTTTT. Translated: CASSLGTGSEKLFF.